This TCR beta chain was captured in a study of cytomegalovirus exposure and HLA in healthy donors. The CDR3 has 19 amino acids. Germline CDR1 is GTSNPN and CDR2 is SVGIG (reference sequence). Trimming at V came to 3 bases and at J to 0 bases, leaving 19 bases not matched to a gene. The assay was immunoSEQ multiplex PCR, and TCRdb's table has in-frame clones only and misses some. Here the sample spans about 120,000 clones, about 85% being singletons. Sequences were obtained from PBMCs. This receptor was identified in a woman aged 30 to 39 in good health and CMV-seronegative. The chain couples TRBV30 to TRBJ1-1; 7 bases align to TRBD1. The CDR3 spells CAWSAKATRQGRVNTEAFF. CDR3 sequence (DNA): TGTGCCTGGAGCGCAAAAGCGACTCGACAGGGTAGGGTGAACACTGAAGCTTTCTTT.